These T cell receptor beta chains were read from a single sample in a study of T-cell memory formation after mild COVID-19. A single record per CDR3 protein comes from TCRdb applying MiXCR to the 5' RACE reads. The sample consists of almost 550,000 distinct CDR3 sequences, roughly 21% of them appearing once. The sample taken for sequencing was PBMCs or a T cell subset sorted from them (not recorded which). The receptors derive from an adult woman who had mild COVID-19 (a few samples of this study predate the infection). Cell type and time point are not known. Each CDR3 is given with its conserved first and last residue. The order of the fields is D gene, clone size, V gene, J gene, CDR3 DNA, CDR3 protein. The D gene is left open where the match is weak. A row's size may be missing; if present it is once, few, many or a size class.

D gene: -
clone size: few
V gene: TRBV14
J gene: TRBJ2-7
CDR3 DNA: TGTGCCAGCAGCCAAGCAGGAAAGTACGAGCAGTACTTC
CDR3 protein: CASSQAGKYEQYF

D gene: -
clone size: few
V gene: TRBV7-6
J gene: TRBJ2-1
CDR3 DNA: TGTGCCAGCAGCTCTACGACCGGACCTCCTGTGAATGAGCAGTTCTTC
CDR3 protein: CASSSTTGPPVNEQFF

D gene: TRBD2
clone size: -
V gene: TRBV3-1
J gene: TRBJ2-5
CDR3 DNA: TGTGCCAGCAGCCACACGTTGTTAGCGGGAGTCGAGACCCAGTACTTC
CDR3 protein: CASSHTLLAGVETQYF

D gene: -
clone size: few
V gene: TRBV14
J gene: TRBJ2-1
CDR3 DNA: TGTGCCAGCAGCCGGACGGACTACAATGAGCAGTTCTTC
CDR3 protein: CASSRTDYNEQFF

D gene: -
clone size: -
V gene: TRBV7-2
J gene: TRBJ2-7
CDR3 DNA: TGTGCCAGCAGCTTAAAGGGGGACCCTGGCGAGCAGTACTTC
CDR3 protein: CASSLKGDPGEQYF

D gene: TRBD2
clone size: -
V gene: TRBV6-5
J gene: TRBJ2-7
CDR3 DNA: TGTGCCAGCAGTTACTCGACTCTAGCGGGGGCCTACGAGCAGTACTTC
CDR3 protein: CASSYSTLAGAYEQYF

D gene: TRBD2
clone size: -
V gene: TRBV3-1
J gene: TRBJ2-3
CDR3 DNA: TGTGCCAGCAGCCAATCCCTGGGAAGCGGGGCGAACGGGGATACGCAGTATTTT
CDR3 protein: CASSQSLGSGANGDTQYF

D gene: -
clone size: -
V gene: TRBV29-1
J gene: TRBJ2-6
CDR3 DNA: TGCAGCGTTGAAGATGAGGACAGGGAGGGTGGGGCCAACGTCCTGACTTTC
CDR3 protein: CSVEDEDREGGANVLTF

D gene: -
clone size: -
V gene: TRBV27
J gene: TRBJ2-5
CDR3 DNA: TGTGCCAGCAGTCCTTCGGGGAAGACCCAGTACTTC
CDR3 protein: CASSPSGKTQYF

D gene: -
clone size: many
V gene: TRBV6-5
J gene: TRBJ2-7
CDR3 DNA: TGTGCCAGCAGTTACTCGCCACCGCCCTACGAGCAGTACTTC
CDR3 protein: CASSYSPPPYEQYF

D gene: TRBD1
clone size: few
V gene: TRBV6-2/TRBV6-3
J gene: TRBJ2-1
CDR3 DNA: TGTGCCAGCAGTTACTCGTCCAACCGGGACAGGGAATACAATGAGCAGTTCTTC
CDR3 protein: CASSYSSNRDREYNEQFF

D gene: TRBD1
clone size: -
V gene: TRBV5-5
J gene: TRBJ2-7
CDR3 DNA: TGTGCCAGCAGCTCACCCCCGGGACAGGGAATGTACGAGCAGTACTTC
CDR3 protein: CASSSPPGQGMYEQYF

D gene: -
clone size: few
V gene: TRBV24-1
J gene: TRBJ1-1
CDR3 DNA: TGTGCCACCAGTCAGGGAAACAGAATTTGGGACACTGAAGCTTTCTTT
CDR3 protein: CATSQGNRIWDTEAFF

D gene: -
clone size: -
V gene: TRBV29-1
J gene: TRBJ1-1
CDR3 DNA: TGCAGCGTGACCCCGGGACAAGAGAACACTGAAGCTTTCTTT
CDR3 protein: CSVTPGQENTEAFF

D gene: -
clone size: once
V gene: TRBV5-1
J gene: TRBJ2-7
CDR3 DNA: TGCGCCAGCAGCTTAAGAGAAGGAGGTCGTGAGCAGTACTTC
CDR3 protein: CASSLREGGREQYF

D gene: -
clone size: few
V gene: TRBV6-5
J gene: TRBJ1-5
CDR3 DNA: TGTGCCAGCAGCTACAGGGAGGGTAATCAGCCCCAGCATTTT
CDR3 protein: CASSYREGNQPQHF

D gene: -
clone size: -
V gene: TRBV9
J gene: TRBJ2-7
CDR3 DNA: TGTGCCAGCAGCCCAGGGGGGGGTTCCCCCTACGAGCAGTACTTC
CDR3 protein: CASSPGGGSPYEQYF

D gene: -
clone size: -
V gene: TRBV5-5
J gene: TRBJ2-2
CDR3 DNA: TGTGCCAGCAGCTTGGGTGAGGGATCCGGGGAGCTGTTTTTT
CDR3 protein: CASSLGEGSGELFF

D gene: TRBD1
clone size: -
V gene: TRBV7-2
J gene: TRBJ2-1
CDR3 DNA: TGTGCCAGCAGCTCCTGGGACAGGGGGCTTGAGCAGTTCTTC
CDR3 protein: CASSSWDRGLEQFF

D gene: -
clone size: few
V gene: TRBV5-1
J gene: TRBJ2-3
CDR3 DNA: TGCGCCAGCAGCACTGGGACTGTGGGAAGCACAGATACGCAGTATTTT
CDR3 protein: CASSTGTVGSTDTQYF

D gene: -
clone size: -
V gene: TRBV13
J gene: TRBJ2-7
CDR3 DNA: TGTGCCAGCAGCCTCCTGTACGGCTACGAGCAGTACTTC
CDR3 protein: CASSLLYGYEQYF

D gene: TRBD2
clone size: many
V gene: TRBV20-1
J gene: TRBJ2-5
CDR3 DNA: TGCAGTGCTTTGATCAAGCGGGGTAAAGAGACCCAGTACTTC
CDR3 protein: CSALIKRGKETQYF

D gene: TRBD1
clone size: few
V gene: TRBV6-2/TRBV6-3
J gene: TRBJ1-2
CDR3 DNA: TGTGCCAGCAGTTCACCGGGACAGGGGTCCTATGGCTACACCTTC
CDR3 protein: CASSSPGQGSYGYTF

D gene: -
clone size: -
V gene: TRBV20-1
J gene: TRBJ2-5
CDR3 DNA: TGCAGTGCTCTCCTTCTTAACCCGGGGGGACAGGAGACCCAGTACTTC
CDR3 protein: CSALLLNPGGQETQYF

D gene: -
clone size: -
V gene: TRBV3-1
J gene: TRBJ1-6
CDR3 DNA: TGTGCCAGCAGCCCCCTGGACAGCTATAATTCACCCCTCCACTTT
CDR3 protein: CASSPLDSYNSPLHF

D gene: TRBD2
clone size: -
V gene: TRBV2
J gene: TRBJ2-7
CDR3 DNA: TGTGCCAGCAGAGACCGGGGAGGGGCCTACGAGCAGTACTTC
CDR3 protein: CASRDRGGAYEQYF

D gene: -
clone size: few
V gene: TRBV6-6
J gene: TRBJ2-7
CDR3 DNA: TGTGCCAGCAGCCAAGTCCTCGGGGCCTTTTACGAGCAGTACTTC
CDR3 protein: CASSQVLGAFYEQYF

D gene: -
clone size: -
V gene: TRBV4-1
J gene: TRBJ2-7
CDR3 DNA: TGCGCCAGCAGCCAAGATTCGTCGGGGAACGCCTACGAGCAGTACTTC
CDR3 protein: CASSQDSSGNAYEQYF

D gene: TRBD2
clone size: few
V gene: TRBV3-1
J gene: TRBJ2-3
CDR3 DNA: TGTGCCAGCAGCCAAAGCGGGGGGGCCTACACAGATACGCAGTATTTT
CDR3 protein: CASSQSGGAYTDTQYF

D gene: -
clone size: few
V gene: TRBV7-8
J gene: TRBJ2-7
CDR3 DNA: TGTGCCAGCAGCCCTTCCAGGACGGCCTACTACGAGCAGTACTTC
CDR3 protein: CASSPSRTAYYEQYF

D gene: -
clone size: -
V gene: TRBV12-3/TRBV12-4
J gene: TRBJ2-5
CDR3 DNA: TGTGCCAGCAGTGTTAGGAACTCACGGGAGACCCAGTACTTC
CDR3 protein: CASSVRNSRETQYF

D gene: -
clone size: few
V gene: TRBV5-1
J gene: TRBJ2-6
CDR3 DNA: TGCGCCAGCAGCTTTATGCCTGGGGCCAACGTCCTGACTTTC
CDR3 protein: CASSFMPGANVLTF

D gene: TRBD2
clone size: -
V gene: TRBV29-1
J gene: TRBJ2-7
CDR3 DNA: TGCAGCGTTGAAGACCCGACTAGCGGGGGAACCTACGAGCAGTACTTC
CDR3 protein: CSVEDPTSGGTYEQYF

D gene: -
clone size: few
V gene: TRBV4-1
J gene: TRBJ2-2
CDR3 DNA: TGCGCCAGCAGCCCTACCGGACACCAGAACACCGGGGAGCTGTTTTTT
CDR3 protein: CASSPTGHQNTGELFF

D gene: TRBD1
clone size: few
V gene: TRBV9
J gene: TRBJ2-1
CDR3 DNA: TGTGCCAGCAGCTTCGGGACAGGGTATGGTAATGAGCAGTTCTTC
CDR3 protein: CASSFGTGYGNEQFF

D gene: -
clone size: -
V gene: TRBV18
J gene: TRBJ2-3
CDR3 DNA: TGTGCCAGCTCGTTGGACCGGCAAACGCAGTATTTT
CDR3 protein: CASSLDRQTQYF

D gene: TRBD2
clone size: -
V gene: TRBV7-2
J gene: TRBJ2-1
CDR3 DNA: TGTGCCAGCAGCCGGAGACTAGCGGGAGGCGTAAGCAATGAGCAGTTCTTC
CDR3 protein: CASSRRLAGGVSNEQFF

D gene: TRBD1
clone size: -
V gene: TRBV20-1
J gene: TRBJ2-1
CDR3 DNA: TGCAGTGCTAGACTGACAGGGGGCTTCCTAATCGGGCATGATGAGCAGTTCTTC
CDR3 protein: CSARLTGGFLIGHDEQFF

D gene: TRBD1
clone size: -
V gene: TRBV5-1
J gene: TRBJ2-3
CDR3 DNA: TGCGCCAGCAGCCAGGGACAGCACACAGATACGCAGTATTTT
CDR3 protein: CASSQGQHTDTQYF

D gene: -
clone size: -
V gene: TRBV2
J gene: TRBJ1-1
CDR3 DNA: TGTGCCAGCAGTCTCGTCCTCGAGGACACTGAAGCTTTCTTT
CDR3 protein: CASSLVLEDTEAFF

D gene: -
clone size: -
V gene: TRBV7-9
J gene: TRBJ2-7
CDR3 DNA: TGTGCCAGCAGCTGGGGCAGTCCCTACGAGCAGTACTTC
CDR3 protein: CASSWGSPYEQYF

D gene: TRBD1
clone size: few
V gene: TRBV2
J gene: TRBJ2-1
CDR3 DNA: TGTGCCAGCTCTCTGCCGGGACAGTCCGCCGATGAGCAGTTCTTC
CDR3 protein: CASSLPGQSADEQFF

D gene: TRBD2
clone size: few
V gene: TRBV20-1
J gene: TRBJ2-7
CDR3 DNA: TGCAGTGCGAACCCCCTAGCGGGGACTGCCTACGAGCAGTACTTC
CDR3 protein: CSANPLAGTAYEQYF

D gene: TRBD1
clone size: -
V gene: TRBV9
J gene: TRBJ2-3
CDR3 DNA: TGTGCCAGCGGGACAGCCTCCGGAAGCACAGATACGCAGTATTTT
CDR3 protein: CASGTASGSTDTQYF